The 10 T cell receptor beta chains reported below all come from one sample, sequenced in a study of radiotherapy plus CTLA-4 blockade in lung cancer. Method: immunoSEQ multiplex PCR; TCRdb's copy keeps in-frame clones and lacks some. The sample gives some 51,000 clones, more than 75% of which show up once; over 6.5% is in the top ten. The material sequenced was peripheral blood, taken from a patient treated with radiotherapy plus ipilimumab. These receptor sequences come from a human donor with non-small cell lung cancer who had a complete response to radiotherapy plus ipilimumab.

V and J are TRBV19 and TRBJ2-5, with D maybe TRBD2 (5 bases). The V end lost 9 bases, the J end lost 3 bases, and 17 bases lay between the germline ends. Germline V gene data show CDR1 as LNHDA and CDR2 as SQIVND (reference sequence). This CDR3 comprises 14 residues. CDR3 amino acids: CARVCERMEETQYF. The CDR3 nucleotides read TGTGCCAGGGTATGCGAGCGGATGGAAGAGACCCAGTACTTC.

The rearrangement joins TRBV14 to TRBJ1-5; the D is unclear. The CDR3 extends over 18 amino acids. CDR1 is SGHDN, CDR2 FVKESK, per germline. V shed 3 bases and J shed 0 bases, with 18 bases lying between them. Here the CDR3 DNA reads TGTGCCAGCAGCCATTCCCGATTTGGGAGACTTAGCAATCAGCCCCAGCATTTT. Translating gives CASSHSRFGRLSNQPQHF.

The J gene is TRBJ2-3, the V gene TRBV7-2; D is unclear. Germline CDR1 SGHTA, CDR2 FQGNSA. The CDR3 covers 13 residues. The V end lost 3 bases, the J end lost 6 bases, and 10 bases lay between the germline ends. CDR3 in DNA: TGTGCCAGCAGCTTCGCGTTGGAGGATACGCAGTATTTT. This sequence encodes CASSFALEDTQYF.

V and J are TRBV20-1 and TRBJ1-1; D is perhaps TRBD1 (6 bases). This CDR3 contains 10 residues. Deletions cut 2 bases from V and 11 bases from J, with 9 bases between. CDR1 is DFQATT, CDR2 SNEGSKA, per germline (reference sequence). CDR3 region: CSARTGSAFF. The CDR3, as DNA: TGCAGTGCTAGAACAGGGAGCGCTTTCTTT.

This sequence joins TRBV5-6 and TRBJ2-7; 11 bases map to TRBD1. The CDR3 sequence is 15 residues long. With 2 bases clipped from V and 2 bases from J, the junction kept 3 bases outside the gene matches. Germline CDR1 SGHDT, CDR2 YYEEEE. The CDR3: CASSLGTGGPYEQYV. In DNA, the CDR3 is TGTGCCAGCAGCTTAGGGACAGGGGGTCCCTACGAGCAGTACGTC.

The gene calls are TRBV11-3 and TRBJ2-2; D is perhaps TRBD2 (6 bases). The V gene lost 1 base and the J gene lost 7 bases, with 16 bases spanning the gap. The germline V gene encodes CDR1 SGHNT and CDR2 YENEEA. The CDR3 has 16 amino acids. CDR3 protein: CASSLGGGLRIGELFF. In nucleotides, the CDR3 is TGTGCCAGCAGCTTAGGGGGAGGACTTAGGATCGGGGAGCTGTTTTTT.

The chain combines TRBV5-4 with TRBJ2-2; TRBD2 aligns across 9 bases. V dropped 9 bases and J dropped 1; count of bases not matched to a gene: 7. Germline CDR1 SGHNT, CDR2 YYREEE (reference sequence). There are 15 residues in the CDR3. Written as DNA, the CDR3 is TGTGCCATGGGCGGGCGGGAGGGGAACACCGGGGAGCTGTTTTTT. It yields the protein CAMGGREGNTGELFF.

The chain is built from TRBV7-8 and TRBJ2-6; 7 positions match TRBD1. The CDR3 loop spans 18 amino acids. V shed 5 bases, J shed 0 bases, and the junction held 10 bases outside the gene matches. Germline V gives CDR1 SGHVS, CDR2 FQNEAQ. The CDR3 DNA follows: TGTGCCAGCAGCAAAAGCACAGGGGTCCTCTCTGGGGCCAACGTCCTGACTTTC. Amino acids: CASSKSTGVLSGANVLTF.

This clone was observed once. This CDR3 is CASSFVGQPNEKLFF. The CDR3 bases are TGTGCCAGCAGCTTTGTGGGACAGCCTAATGAAAAACTGTTTTTT. The chain couples TRBV7-2 to TRBJ1-4; 7 nucleotides match TRBD1. Germline V gene data show CDR1 as SGHTA and CDR2 as FQGNSA. There are 15 residues in the CDR3. J lost 3 bases, V lost 3 bases, and 4 bases had no gene match.

The chain uses TRBV11-2 and TRBJ2-3, with 9 bases lining up with TRBD2. CDR1 is SGHAT and CDR2 is FQNNGV in the germline V gene. CDR3 length equals 17 residues. V lost 5 bases and J lost 2; bases outside the gene matches: 11. Here the CDR3 reads CASSRRLGGGVTDTQYF. In DNA, the CDR3 is TGTGCCAGCAGCCGACGACTGGGCGGGGGGGTCACAGATACGCAGTATTTT. The full variable domain, completed using reference TRBV11-2 and TRBJ2-3, is EAGVAQSPRYKIIEKRQSVAFWCNPISGHATLYWYQQILGQGPKLLIQFQNNGVVDDSQLPKDRFSAERLKGVDSTLKIQPAKLEDSAVYLCASSRRLGGGVTDTQYFGPGTRLTVL.